This T cell receptor beta chain was sequenced for a study of technical replicates of blood from a few donors. Only in-frame clones appear in the TCRdb table, and some are missing; sequencing was by immunoSEQ multiplex PCR. The sample has 70,000 or so clones, about 90% seen once. Trimming took off 2 bases at V and 2 bases at J, with 11 bases between the two ends. From germline, CDR1 is MNHEY and CDR2 SMNVEV (reference sequence). This CDR3 region has 15 residues. The V gene is TRBV27, the J gene TRBJ2-3, with unresolved D. The origin of this receptor is a human donor in good health. Sequencing input: T cells isolated from PBMCs. The CDR3: CASSLQLPDTDTQYF. The DNA for the CDR3 is TGTGCCAGCAGTTTACAACTGCCTGACACAGATACGCAGTATTTT.